This passage covers 17 T cell receptor beta chains from one sample sequenced in a study of blood T cells in healthy people across ages. Alongside a J-beta primer mix, a sample-barcoded 5' primer served in a second PCR lasting about 7 to 11 cycles. TCRdb passed the 5' RACE reads through MiXCR, listing each CDR3 protein once. The sample comprises about 2 million distinct CDR3 sequences, roughly 52% of which are singletons, and less than 2.5% rests with the top ten. Sequencing was carried out using blood. The source is a middle-aged woman in good health.

In regard to this clonotype: Its ends do not fully match the called genes, so a read error is possible. The CDR3 DNA reads TGTGCCAGCAGTCGGACAGGGTTTCAGCCCCTGCATTTT. As protein: CASSRTGFQPLHF. V gene TRBV27 combines with J gene TRBJ1-5; 8 bases align to TRBD1. CDR1 is MNHEY, CDR2 SMNVEV, per germline (reference sequence). CDR3 size: 13 residues.

The chain employs TRBV29-1 and TRBJ1-2, with D perhaps matching TRBD1 (5 bases). This CDR3 has 12 amino acids. The V gene's germline CDR1 is SQVTM and CDR2 ANQGSEA. Deletions cut 3 bases from V and 8 bases from J, with 13 bases between. This CDR3 is CSVDNGAGGYTF. Written as DNA, the CDR3 is TGCAGCGTTGATAACGGGGCCGGCGGCTACACCTTC.

The rearrangement links TRBV6-2 or TRBV6-3 to TRBJ2-4; possibly TRBD1 for D (7 bases). Germline CDR1 reads MNHEY; CDR2 reads SVGEGT. The CDR3 covers 15 residues. V shed 5 bases and J shed 2 bases, with 13 bases lying between them. The CDR3 nucleotides read TGTGCCAGCAGTGCGGGACAGTCATCCAAAAACATTCAGTACTTC. This encodes CASSAGQSSKNIQYF.

The chain employs TRBV6-1 and TRBJ2-1; 9 bases are shared with TRBD1. This CDR3 comprises 14 residues. Trimming at V came to 6 bases and at J to 4 bases, leaving 4 bases not matched to a gene. Germline loops: CDR1 MNHNS, CDR2 SASEGT. The CDR3 bases are TGTGCCAGCAGACAGGGGGCAGTTTACAATGAGCAGTTCTTC. Translating it yields CASRQGAVYNEQFF.

J is TRBJ1-5 and V is TRBV12-3 or TRBV12-4, with 9 bases matching TRBD1. V lost 5 bases and J lost 4; bases outside the gene matches: 6. The CDR3 runs to 15 residues. The CDR3 DNA is TGTGCCAGCAGTCCCGGACAGGGGACAAATCAGCCCCAGCATTTT. It codes for CASSPGQGTNQPQHF.

The V call is TRBV20-1, the J call TRBJ2-5, with D tentatively TRBD2 (6 bases). Germline CDR1 reads DFQATT; CDR2 reads SNEGSKA (reference sequence). V lost 3 bases, J lost 5 bases, and 22 bases lay in between. The CDR3 spans 16 residues. CDR3 sequence: CSARDRMRGGWETQYF. For the CDR3, the DNA is TGCAGTGCTAGGGATCGTATGAGGGGAGGTTGGGAGACCCAGTACTTC.

The gene calls are TRBV15 and TRBJ1-2; the match to TRBD1 covers 7 bases. Germline V lookup: CDR1 LNHNV, CDR2 YYDKDF (reference sequence). Trimming cost V 4 bases and J 6 bases; bases outside gene matches: 8. CDR3 length equals 14 residues. The CDR3, as DNA: TGTGCCACCAGCAACAGACAGGGTCAAGATGGCTACACCTTC. Translation: CATSNRQGQDGYTF.

This clonotype occurred a few times. This chain joins TRBV7-2 and TRBJ2-4; 9 nucleotides match TRBD1. CDR3 size: 20 residues. V trimming: 0 bases; J trimming: 2 bases; junction bases outside the gene matches: 14. Germline loops: CDR1 SGHTA, CDR2 FQGNSA. The CDR3 sequence is CASSLARTGVVGATKNIQYF. CDR3 nucleotide sequence: TGTGCCAGCAGCTTAGCGAGGACAGGGGTGGTGGGGGCAACCAAAAACATTCAGTACTTC.

The rearrangement links TRBV11-2 to TRBJ2-1, with 11 nucleotides matching TRBD2. V was clipped by 5 bases and J by 15 bases; unmatched bases: 9. The CDR3 length is 13 residues. In germline, CDR1 is SGHAT, CDR2 FQNNGV. This CDR3 is CASSASGGLARFF. The CDR3 coding sequence is TGTGCCAGCAGCGCTAGCGGGGGGTTAGCCAGGTTCTTC.

The rearrangement joins TRBV6-4 to TRBJ2-5; D perhaps matches TRBD1 (5 bases). The J call is uncertain, as TRBJ2-7 better fits the DNA end. The CDR3 contains 18 residues. Germline loops: CDR1 MRHNA, CDR2 SNTAGT. The CDR3 DNA reads as TGTGCCAGCAGTGACTCGAGATCACCAGGGCCCAAGGGTTACGAGCAGTACTTC. Translation gives CASSDSRSPGPKGYEQYF.

This clonotype turned up a few times. The CDR3 nucleotides read TGCGCCAGCAAGTCTTCGGCGTCCTACGAGCAGTACTTC. This encodes CASKSSASYEQYF. This chain connects TRBV5-1 to TRBJ2-7; D call uncertain. V was cut by 6 bases and J by 1 base, with 11 bases left in between. The CDR3 loop spans 13 amino acids. CDR1 and CDR2 (germline): SGHRS, YFSETQ.

V and J are TRBV28 and TRBJ2-7; perhaps TRBD2 as D (5 bases). V was shortened by 6 bases and J by 3 bases, with 12 bases between the two germline ends. Germline V lookup: CDR1 MDHEN, CDR2 SYDVKM. This CDR3 contains 13 residues. CDR3 nucleotides: TGTGCCAGCAGCCGGGGAGTGGGCTACGAGCAGTACTTC. Translating it yields CASSRGVGYEQYF.

This clonotype was counted only a few times. The chain has TRBV29-1 and TRBJ1-2, with 7 bases identical to TRBD1. In germline, CDR1 is SQVTM, CDR2 ANQGSEA. This CDR3 comprises 14 residues. V lost 7 bases, J lost 0 bases, and 8 bases stayed unmatched. CDR3 nucleotide sequence: TGCAGCGCTCGGGACAGCCCTTCTAACTATGGCTACACCTTC. It yields the protein CSARDSPSNYGYTF.

CDR3 DNA sequence: TGTGCCACCACTTCAGGGGGAATTCAGCCCCAGCATTTT. It encodes CATTSGGIQPQHF. This rearrangement joins TRBV24-1 to TRBJ1-5, with 7 bases lining up with TRBD1. J lost 6 bases, V lost 8 bases, and 6 bases had no gene match. The germline gives CDR1 KGHDR, CDR2 SFDVKD. The CDR3 totals 13 residues.

The chain couples TRBV7-3 to TRBJ2-1; no reliable D call. The CDR3 length is 13 residues. Germline V CDR1 and CDR2: SGHTA, FQGTGA. The V end was cut by 3 bases, the J end by 8 bases, with 11 bases between. CDR3 amino acids: CASSLEGIDEQFF. The CDR3 nucleotides are TGTGCCAGCAGCTTGGAAGGGATCGATGAGCAGTTCTTC. Full variable domain (rest looked up from reference TRBV7-3 and TRBJ2-1): GAGVSQTPSNKVTEKGKYVELRCDPISGHTALYWYRQSLGQGPEFLIYFQGTGAADDSGLPNDRFFAVRPEGSVSTLKIQRTERGDSAVYLCASSLEGIDEQFFGPGTRLTVL.

The chain has TRBV20-1 and TRBJ2-3, with 12 bases lining up with TRBD2. This CDR3 contains 14 residues. Germline loops: CDR1 DFQATT, CDR2 SNEGSKA (reference sequence). Trimming took 6 bases from V and 9 from J; bases not matched to a gene: 10. CDR3 sequence reads: CSALTSGGTTTQYF. For the CDR3, the DNA is TGCAGTGCACTGACTAGCGGGGGTACAACCACGCAGTATTTT.

CDR3: CASSFQDSYEQYF. DNA for the CDR3: TGTGCCAGCAGTTTTCAGGACTCCTACGAGCAGTACTTC. The genes are TRBV12-3 or TRBV12-4 and TRBJ2-7; D is ambiguous. The V end was cut by 3 bases, the J end by 0 bases, with 6 bases between. CDR3 length equals 13 residues.